This entry lists 27 T cell receptor beta chains sequenced from one sample in a study of beta chain features in type 1 diabetes (dated by TCRdb to 2016 to 2019). What the study reported, not specific to this receptor: Type 1 diabetes patients showed a moderate but significant shortening of TCRB CDR3 length in all four CD4+ subsets.

Libraries were built with the immunoSEQ multiplex PCR assay. The High Capacity cDNA Reverse Transcription Kit was used to reverse transcribe all of the isolated RNA, meaning that expressed TCRB transcripts were what got sequenced. TCRdb took over this immuneACCESS table, retaining in-frame rearrangements with V and J assigned. Such tables are incomplete; in checked studies, under half of the missing clones stem from an unresolved V gene, and the remainder is unexplained. For this sample there are 500,000 to 650,000 clones; 12% appear just once. Approximately 0.11% of the sample is held by the ten biggest clonotypes. These receptors lack a known antigen. Source material: naive CD4+ T cells from blood. The sample's cell subset or site, from its label and the paper: true naive CD4+ T cells. The receptors derive from a man aged 25-45 years with type 1 diabetes.

This clone has only a few counts. The chain has TRBV2 and TRBJ2-7; TRBD1 matches 8 bases. CDR3 length equals 13 residues. V shed 5 bases, J shed 7 bases, and the junction held 7 bases outside the gene matches. Germline V lookup: CDR1 SNHLY, CDR2 FYNNEI. The CDR3 nucleotides read TGTGCCAGCAGTTTGGACAGGGTAGGGGAGCAGTACTTC. Translating gives CASSLDRVGEQYF.

V usage is TRBV11-2 and J usage is TRBJ1-2, with TRBD1 matching over 9 bases. Trimming cost V 2 bases and J 3 bases; bases outside gene matches: 1. In germline, CDR1 is SGHAT, CDR2 FQNNGV. This CDR3 has 14 amino acids. Written as DNA, the CDR3 is TGTGCCAGCAGCTTACGACAGGGGGACTATGGCTACACCTTC. The encoded protein is CASSLRQGDYGYTF.

This clone was seen only a few times. V is TRBV27 and J is TRBJ1-5; D is perhaps TRBD1 (6 bases). CDR1 and CDR2 from the germline V gene are MNHEY and SMNVEV (reference sequence). Trimming cost V 3 bases and J 7 bases, with 7 bases left between them. The CDR3 is 12 amino acids. This CDR3 reads CASSFQGQPQHF. DNA for the CDR3: TGTGCCAGCAGTTTCCAGGGGCAGCCCCAGCATTTT.

This clone came up a few times. The V gene is TRBV25-1, the J gene TRBJ1-2, with 8 positions matching TRBD1. V dropped 6 bases and J dropped 3; count of bases not matched to a gene: 12. The CDR3 loop spans 16 amino acids. Germline CDR1 and CDR2: MGHDK and SYGVNS. The CDR3 spells CASSAGGQERYYGYTF. Here the CDR3 DNA reads TGTGCCAGCAGCGCTGGGGGACAGGAGAGATACTATGGCTACACCTTC.

The rearrangement joins TRBV14 to TRBJ2-7, with D unclear. The V gene's germline CDR1 is SGHDN and CDR2 FVKESK. V was shortened by 4 bases and J by 4 bases, with 8 bases between the two germline ends. The CDR3 extends over 12 amino acids. In nucleotides, the CDR3 is TGTGCCAGCAGCCTCTTAGGGTACGAGCAGTACTTC. It yields the protein CASSLLGYEQYF.

The chain carries TRBV15 and TRBJ1-1, with a tentative D call TRBD1 (5 bases). V was pared by 4 bases and J by 4 bases, with 25 bases between. The CDR3 is made up of 18 amino acids. Germline CDR1 reads LNHNV; CDR2 reads YYDKDF (reference sequence). Here the CDR3 reads CATSKGAGTGRRGTEAFF. The DNA for the CDR3 is TGTGCCACCAGCAAGGGAGCGGGAACAGGACGCCGGGGCACTGAAGCTTTCTTT.

This clone was seen more than once but under ten times. The chain joins TRBV7-9 to TRBJ1-2; TRBD1 is a possible D gene (6 bases). The CDR3 spans 11 residues. V lost 5 bases, J lost 9 bases, and 10 bases lay in between. Germline loops: CDR1 SEHNR, CDR2 FQNEAQ (reference sequence). This CDR3 reads CASSPDRSYTF. The CDR3 coding sequence is TGTGCCAGCAGCCCGGACAGAAGCTACACCTTC.

This clone was observed a handful of times. This chain connects TRBV2 to TRBJ1-1, with D perhaps TRBD1 (6 bases). The germline V gene encodes CDR1 SNHLY and CDR2 FYNNEI. The CDR3 length is 12 residues. Trimming took off 6 bases at V and 4 bases at J, with 9 bases between the two ends. The CDR3 reads CASRQGFTEAFF. In DNA, the CDR3 is TGTGCCAGCAGACAGGGTTTCACTGAAGCTTTCTTT.

The chain combines TRBV9 with TRBJ2-5, with TRBD2 matching 7 bases. This CDR3 comprises 15 residues. The V segment lost 0 bases and the J segment 4 bases; nucleotides outside the gene matches: 6. The germline CDR1 and CDR2 sequences are SGDLS and YYNGEE. The CDR3 here is CASSVATVAGETQYF. The CDR3 region has the DNA TGTGCCAGCAGCGTAGCTACGGTAGCGGGAGAGACCCAGTACTTC.

This clone has only a few counts. In DNA form, the CDR3 reads TGTGCCAGCAGCTTAGTGGCTGGAGCGAACTATGGCTACACCTTC. It codes for CASSLVAGANYGYTF. The V gene is TRBV7-9, the J gene TRBJ1-2; D not certain. The CDR3 totals 15 residues. V was cut by 1 base and J by 2 bases, with 11 bases left in between. From germline, CDR1 is SEHNR and CDR2 FQNEAQ (reference sequence). The variable domain in full, with the rest retrieved from reference TRBV7-9 and TRBJ1-2, is DTGVSQNPRHKITKRGQNVTFRCDPISEHNRLYWYRQTLGQGPEFLTYFQNEAQLEKSRLLSDRFSAERPKGSFSTLEIQRTEQGDSAMYLCASSLVAGANYGYTFGSGTRLTVV.

This clone has a handful of counts. CDR3 DNA: TGTGCCAGCAGTACGCCGGGACAGAACTATGGCTACACCTTC. It encodes CASSTPGQNYGYTF. J is TRBJ1-2 and V is TRBV2; 7 bases match TRBD1. Germline values: CDR1 SNHLY, CDR2 FYNNEI. This CDR3 comprises 14 residues. After removal of 5 bases from V and 2 bases from J, the junction contained 5 bases not matched to a gene.

This clone was counted only a few times. The gene calls are TRBV7-2 and TRBJ2-3; maybe TRBD2 (5 bases). The germline CDR1 and CDR2 sequences are SGHTA and FQGNSA. V lost 4 bases to trimming and J lost 6 bases, with 8 bases between them. This CDR3 has 12 amino acids. The CDR3 loop is CASSSLGDTQYF. CDR3 DNA: TGTGCCAGCAGCTCACTAGGGGATACGCAGTATTTT.

J is TRBJ1-2 and V is TRBV19; D is ambiguous. CDR1 LNHDA and CDR2 SQIVND come from the germline V gene (reference sequence). This CDR3 is 14 amino acids long. V lost 7 bases and J 1 base, leaving 13 bases between the germline ends. The CDR3 protein is CASTLHNNNYGYTF. DNA for the CDR3: TGTGCCAGTACCCTACACAACAATAACTATGGCTACACCTTC.

The J gene is TRBJ1-2, the V gene TRBV18; D gene unclear. Trimming removed 2 bases at V and 0 bases at J, with 13 bases between. CDR1 is KGHSH, CDR2 LQKENI, per germline. The CDR3 is made up of 16 amino acids. DNA of the CDR3: TGTGCCAGCTCACCAACCGACACAGTATCTAACTATGGCTACACCTTC. This translates into CASSPTDTVSNYGYTF.

This clone showed up just a few times. The gene calls are TRBV5-1 and TRBJ2-1, with D possibly being TRBD1 or TRBD2 (5 bases each). CDR3 size: 14 residues. Germline assignment: CDR1 SGHRS and CDR2 YFSETQ. V was clipped by 2 bases and J by 9 bases, with 15 bases between them. CDR3 loop: CASSFVDGAGEQFF. In DNA, the CDR3 is TGCGCCAGCAGCTTCGTGGACGGGGCGGGTGAGCAGTTCTTC. Full variable domain (remainder filled in from reference TRBV5-1 and TRBJ2-1): KAGVTQTPRYLIKTRGQQVTLSCSPISGHRSVSWYQQTPGQGLQFLFEYFSETQRNKGNFPGRFSGRQFSNSRSEMNVSTLELGDSALYLCASSFVDGAGEQFFGPGTRLTVL.

This clone was counted only a few times. V and J are TRBV30 and TRBJ1-2; D unresolved. There are 14 residues in the CDR3. CDR1 GTSNPN and CDR2 SVGIG come from the germline V gene (reference sequence). V gave up 0 bases and J gave up 0 bases, with 8 bases separating them. Written as DNA, the CDR3 is TGTGCCTGGAGTGTACGGGCAGCTAACTATGGCTACACCTTC. Protein: CAWSVRAANYGYTF. The complete variable domain, with remaining parts taken from reference TRBV30 and TRBJ1-2, reads SQTIHQWPATLVQPVGSPLSLECTVEGTSNPNLYWYRQAAGRGLQLLFYSVGIGQISSEVPQNLSASRPQDRQFILSSKKLLLSDSGFYLCAWSVRAANYGYTFGSGTRLTVV.

The table lists this clone with a few counts. J is TRBJ2-7 and V is TRBV19; D assignment may be TRBD1 or TRBD2 (5 bases each). Germline V lookup: CDR1 LNHDA, CDR2 SQIVND (reference sequence). Trimming took off 7 bases at V and 1 base at J, with 11 bases between the two ends. CDR3 length: 13 amino acids. The CDR3 DNA reads as TGTGCCAGTAACCGGGACGGGTCCTACGAGCAGTACTTC. Its translation is CASNRDGSYEQYF.

The J gene is TRBJ2-7, the V gene TRBV5-1; D may be TRBD1 (5 bases). The CDR3 consists of 16 residues. V was clipped by 3 bases and J by 6 bases, with 22 bases between them. Germline-derived CDR1 and CDR2 are SGHRS and YFSETQ. The CDR3 region has the DNA TGCGCCAGCAGCTCACAGGCCCACGTTCCCCTTTCCGAGCAGTACTTC. Its translation is CASSSQAHVPLSEQYF.

V and J are TRBV7-9 and TRBJ2-1, with unresolved D. CDR1 is SEHNR, CDR2 FQNEAQ, per germline (reference sequence). The CDR3 consists of 13 residues. V was cut by 4 bases and J by 7 bases, with 11 bases left in between. CDR3 sequence reads: CASSSTGANEQFF. CDR3 coding DNA: TGTGCCAGCAGCTCTACGGGCGCGAATGAGCAGTTCTTC.

The chain recombines TRBV9 with TRBJ2-1; D not resolved. This CDR3 has 15 residues. Per germline, CDR1 SGDLS and CDR2 YYNGEE. V was clipped by 0 bases and J by 3 bases, with 10 bases between them. CDR3: CASSVATGYYNEQFF. The DNA for the CDR3 is TGTGCCAGCAGCGTAGCTACCGGGTACTACAATGAGCAGTTCTTC.

This clone turned up a few times. This rearrangement joins TRBV19 to TRBJ2-2; TRBD2 matches 9 bases. Germline-derived CDR1 and CDR2 are LNHDA and SQIVND (reference sequence). J gave up 4 bases and V 3 bases, and 12 bases lay outside the gene matches. This CDR3 comprises 18 residues. The CDR3 nucleotides are TGTGCCAGTAGTATGGGAAAGCGGGGGGCCCGTGGCACCGGGGAGCTGTTTTTT. Translated: CASSMGKRGARGTGELFF.

V and J are TRBV7-3 and TRBJ2-1; 9 bases are shared with TRBD1. This CDR3 is built from 13 residues. With 5 bases clipped from V and 9 bases from J, the junction kept 5 bases outside the gene matches. Germline lookup yields CDR1 SGHTA and CDR2 FQGTGA. CDR3 nucleotide sequence: TGTGCCAGCAGCATACAGGGGGCCGTTGAGCAGTTCTTC. Translating gives CASSIQGAVEQFF.

This rearrangement joins TRBV7-2 to TRBJ2-7; TRBD2 is a possible D gene (6 bases). V lost 5 bases to trimming and J lost 0 bases, with 17 bases between them. The CDR3 is made up of 16 amino acids. CDR1 and CDR2 (germline): SGHTA, FQGNSA. The CDR3 spells CASSPSRDTFSYEQYF. CDR3 DNA sequence: TGTGCCAGCAGCCCGTCGCGGGATACATTCTCCTACGAGCAGTACTTC.

This clone has just a few counts. The genes are TRBV2 and TRBJ2-5; the D is unclear. This CDR3 spans 12 amino acids. Germline loops: CDR1 SNHLY, CDR2 FYNNEI. V was trimmed by 7 bases and J by 3 bases, leaving 9 bases between them. The chain's CDR3 is CASKASEETQYF. CDR3 nucleotides: TGTGCCAGCAAGGCAAGCGAAGAGACCCAGTACTTC.

The rearrangement joins TRBV18 to TRBJ1-1; D is unclear. This CDR3 has 14 amino acids. From germline, CDR1 is KGHSH and CDR2 LQKENI. The V gene lost 4 bases and the J gene lost 4 bases, with 13 bases spanning the gap. The CDR3 sequence: CASSRENRGTEAFF. The DNA for the CDR3 is TGTGCCAGCTCACGAGAAAACCGGGGCACTGAAGCTTTCTTT. Together with reference TRBV18 and TRBJ1-1, the CDR3 gives the full variable domain: NAGVMQNPRHLVRRRGQEARLRCSPMKGHSHVYWYRQLPEEGLKFMVYLQKENIIDESGMPKERFSAEFPKEGPSILRIQQVVRGDSAAYFCASSRENRGTEAFFGQGTRLTVV.

This clone appeared a few times. The chain has TRBV7-9 and TRBJ2-7, with no clear D. The CDR3 extends over 14 amino acids. Trimming cost V 5 bases and J 2 bases, with 13 bases left between them. Germline CDR1 is SEHNR and CDR2 is FQNEAQ (reference sequence). The CDR3 sequence is CASSAVRQAYEQYF. CDR3 sequence (DNA): TGTGCCAGCAGCGCCGTCCGGCAAGCCTACGAGCAGTACTTC.

This clone was counted a few times. The chain recombines TRBV7-2 with TRBJ1-5; D is uncertain. The CDR3 consists of 15 residues. CDR1 is SGHTA and CDR2 is FQGNSA in the germline V gene. The V gene lost 1 base and the J gene lost 3 bases, with 10 bases spanning the gap. The CDR3 DNA follows: TGTGCCAGCAGCTTAGTCCTGGCAGTCAATCAGCCCCAGCATTTT. Translating gives CASSLVLAVNQPQHF.